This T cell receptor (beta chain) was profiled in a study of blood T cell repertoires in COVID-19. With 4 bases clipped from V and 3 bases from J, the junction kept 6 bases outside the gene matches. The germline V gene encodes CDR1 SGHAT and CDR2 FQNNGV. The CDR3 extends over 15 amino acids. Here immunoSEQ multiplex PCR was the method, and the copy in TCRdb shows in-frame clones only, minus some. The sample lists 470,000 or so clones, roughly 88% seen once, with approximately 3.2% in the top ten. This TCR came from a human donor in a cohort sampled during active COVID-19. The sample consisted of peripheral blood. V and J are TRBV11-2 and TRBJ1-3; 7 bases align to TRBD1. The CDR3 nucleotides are TGTGCCAGCAGCTATACAGGGGCGGATGGAAACACCATATATTTT. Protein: CASSYTGADGNTIYF.